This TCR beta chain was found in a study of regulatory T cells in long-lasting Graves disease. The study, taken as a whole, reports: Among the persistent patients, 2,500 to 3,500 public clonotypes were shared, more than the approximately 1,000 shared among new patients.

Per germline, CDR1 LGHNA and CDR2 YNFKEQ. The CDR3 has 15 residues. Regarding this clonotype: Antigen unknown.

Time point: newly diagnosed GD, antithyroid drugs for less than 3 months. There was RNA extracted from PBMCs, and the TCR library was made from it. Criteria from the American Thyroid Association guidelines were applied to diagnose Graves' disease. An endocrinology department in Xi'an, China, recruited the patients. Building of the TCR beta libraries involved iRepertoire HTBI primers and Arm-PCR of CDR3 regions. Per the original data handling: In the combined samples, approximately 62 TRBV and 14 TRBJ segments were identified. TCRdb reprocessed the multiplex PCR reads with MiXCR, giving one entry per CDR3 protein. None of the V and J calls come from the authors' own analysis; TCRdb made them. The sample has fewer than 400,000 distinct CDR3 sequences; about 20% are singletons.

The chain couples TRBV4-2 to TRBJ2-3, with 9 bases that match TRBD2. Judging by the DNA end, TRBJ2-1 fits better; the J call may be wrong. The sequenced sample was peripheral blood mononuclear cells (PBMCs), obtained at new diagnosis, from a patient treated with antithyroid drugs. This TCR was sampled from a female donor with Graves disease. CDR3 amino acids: CASSQDLAGTGEQFF. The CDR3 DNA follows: TGTGCCAGCAGCCAGGACCTAGCGGGGACGGGGGAGCAGTTCTTC.